This is a list of T cell receptor beta chains from one sample in a study of blood T cell repertoires in COVID-19. The method was immunoSEQ multiplex PCR; TCRdb's version includes in-frame clones alone and lacks a portion of them. The data hold fewer than 70,000 clones, with around 79% observed a single time. Sequenced input: peripheral blood. The source is a human donor in a cohort sampled during active COVID-19. Both conserved end residues are part of each CDR3. The D gene is left open where the match is weak. Part of the rows lack a size; the others show once, few, many or a class for expanded clones.

clone size,D gene,J gene,V gene,CDR3 DNA,CDR3 protein
NA,TRBD1,TRBJ1-2,TRBV7-9,TGTGCCACCTCCCGGGACAGGGGGCCTCTTGGCTACACCTTC,CATSRDRGPLGYTF
NA,NA,TRBJ1-1,TRBV7-9,TGTGCCAGCAGCTTATCCGGGTCCTCGGGAGCTTTCTTT,CASSLSGSSGAFF
NA,TRBD2,TRBJ2-7,TRBV3-1/TRBV3-2,TGTGCCAGCGGCAAGTCTAGCGGCAACTACGAGCAGTACTTC,CASGKSSGNYEQYF
once,NA,TRBJ1-2,TRBV18,TGTGCCAGCTCACCGGCAGGGCTCTATGGCTACACCTTC,CASSPAGLYGYTF
NA,NA,TRBJ1-1,TRBV19,TGTGCCAGTAGTCTGGGCTGGACTGAAGCTTTCTTT,CASSLGWTEAFF
NA,NA,TRBJ1-2,TRBV6-5,TGTGCCAGCAGTTACGTTCCAGGCGGGGAGGACGGCTACACCTTC,CASSYVPGGEDGYTF
NA,NA,TRBJ1-4,TRBV21-1,TGTGCCAGCCGGAGACAGGCCCTAACGGCGTCGGAAAAACTGTTTTTT,CASRRQALTASEKLFF
NA,TRBD1,TRBJ1-4,TRBV5-6,TGTGCCAGCAGCTTTACAGGGGTCGCTAATGAAAAACTGTTTTTT,CASSFTGVANEKLFF
few,TRBD1,TRBJ2-7,TRBV7-9,TGTGCCAGCAGCCCCTCAGGGACAGCATACGAGCAGTACTTC,CASSPSGTAYEQYF
NA,NA,TRBJ2-7,TRBV27,TGTGCCAGCAGTGAAAAGGGGTACGAGCAGTACTTC,CASSEKGYEQYF
few,NA,TRBJ1-1,TRBV7-2,TGTGCCAGCAGCTTTAGGATCCAGGGGAACACTGAAGCTTTCTTT,CASSFRIQGNTEAFF
NA,NA,TRBJ2-1,TRBV3-1/TRBV3-2,TGTGCCAGCAGCCAGGGTGACAGGAACCCCTACAATGAGCAGTTCTTC,CASSQGDRNPYNEQFF
NA,TRBD1,TRBJ2-3,TRBV5-8,TGTGCCAGCAGCCGGGGGACAGGCGGTTATATGGATACGCAGTATTTT,CASSRGTGGYMDTQYF
few,NA,TRBJ1-1,TRBV2,TGTGCCAGCAGACCAAGAGGGGACACGAACACTGAAGCTTTCTTT,CASRPRGDTNTEAFF
NA,NA,TRBJ1-6,TRBV30,TGTGCCTGGAGTGCGAGGGGGACCTTTAGGACACCCCTCCACTTT,CAWSARGTFRTPLHF
NA,NA,TRBJ1-3,TRBV6-6,TGTGCCAGCAGTCCAAAGGGCCACAGGGTCAGCTCTGGAAACACCATATATTTT,CASSPKGHRVSSGNTIYF
NA,TRBD1,TRBJ1-6,TRBV9,TGTGCCAGCAGCATCCGACAGGGTAATTCACCCCTCCACTTT,CASSIRQGNSPLHF
NA,TRBD2,TRBJ2-3,TRBV6-4,TGTGCCAGCAGTGCTCTAGCGGGATCAGATACGCAGTATTTT,CASSALAGSDTQYF
NA,NA,TRBJ2-7,TRBV11-2,TGTGCCAGCAGCTTAGGGGCAAGCCGCTACGAGCAGTACTTC,CASSLGASRYEQYF
few,NA,TRBJ2-7,TRBV6-2/TRBV6-3,TGTGCCAGCAGTTACTCGACAACCTACGAGCAGTACTTC,CASSYSTTYEQYF
NA,NA,TRBJ1-2,TRBV2,TGTGCCAGCCTTGAGTGGGGAGGGAACTATGGCTACACCTTC,CASLEWGGNYGYTF
once,NA,TRBJ2-7,TRBV3-1/TRBV3-2,TGTGCCAGCAGCCCCTCCGGGAACTCCTACGAGCAGTACTTC,CASSPSGNSYEQYF
NA,TRBD1,TRBJ1-1,TRBV10-3,TGTGCCATCAGTGAGTTAATACAGGGGGCGTCGGGCACTGAAGCTTTCTTT,CAISELIQGASGTEAFF
NA,NA,TRBJ1-4,TRBV4-1,TGCGCCAGCAGCCAAGGTCAGGCGTTGACTGAAAAACTGTTTTTT,CASSQGQALTEKLFF
many,NA,TRBJ1-3,TRBV7-2,TGTGCCAGCAGCTTGGACTACTCTGGAAACACCATATATTTT,CASSLDYSGNTIYF
NA,NA,TRBJ2-1,TRBV6-5,TGTGCCAGCAGTTACTCGTATTATGACAATGAGCAGTTCTTC,CASSYSYYDNEQFF
NA,NA,TRBJ1-3,TRBV6-5,TGTGCCAGCAGTTTTAGCAGCGGTGGAAACACCATATATTTT,CASSFSSGGNTIYF
NA,TRBD1,TRBJ1-2,TRBV7-8,TGTGCCAGCAGCATTGCGACAGGGGGTCGTGACTATGGCTACACCTTC,CASSIATGGRDYGYTF
NA,NA,TRBJ1-5,TRBV6-2/TRBV6-3,TGTGCCAGCAGCGACAGTCACTATAGCAATCAGCCCCAGCATTTT,CASSDSHYSNQPQHF
once,TRBD1,TRBJ2-7,TRBV4-1,TGCGCCAGCAGCCCAGGACAGGGTTCCTACGAGCAGTACTTC,CASSPGQGSYEQYF
NA,TRBD2,TRBJ2-5,TRBV5-1,TGCGCCAGCAGCTACCAGGACGGGAGGGAGACCCAGTACTTC,CASSYQDGRETQYF
NA,TRBD2,TRBJ2-7,TRBV4-1,TGCGCCAGCAGCCGCGCCGGACTAGCGGGAGTCGAGCAGTACTTC,CASSRAGLAGVEQYF
NA,TRBD1,TRBJ1-2,TRBV6-5,TGTGCCAGCAGTTATACTACAGGGGGCTATAACTATGGCTACACCTTC,CASSYTTGGYNYGYTF
NA,NA,TRBJ2-7,TRBV4-3,TGCGCCAGCAGCCAAGAGGGGGGGCGGGGGCTTAGCTCCTACGAGCAGTACTTC,CASSQEGGRGLSSYEQYF
NA,NA,TRBJ1-6,TRBV5-6,TGTGCCAGCAGCTTGGTAGAGGGCGCCGCCTATAATTCACCCCTCCACTTT,CASSLVEGAAYNSPLHF
NA,NA,TRBJ1-1,TRBV9,TGTGCCAGCAGCTCCCCCCCAGGGGAAGAAGCTTTCTTT,CASSSPPGEEAFF
once,TRBD1,TRBJ1-2,TRBV28,TGTGCCAGCAGCCAGAACAGGGGGCGGTCGAACTATGGCTACACCTTC,CASSQNRGRSNYGYTF
NA,NA,TRBJ2-7,TRBV7-2,TGTGCCAGCAGCTTAGTCCCTTACGAGCAGTACTTC,CASSLVPYEQYF